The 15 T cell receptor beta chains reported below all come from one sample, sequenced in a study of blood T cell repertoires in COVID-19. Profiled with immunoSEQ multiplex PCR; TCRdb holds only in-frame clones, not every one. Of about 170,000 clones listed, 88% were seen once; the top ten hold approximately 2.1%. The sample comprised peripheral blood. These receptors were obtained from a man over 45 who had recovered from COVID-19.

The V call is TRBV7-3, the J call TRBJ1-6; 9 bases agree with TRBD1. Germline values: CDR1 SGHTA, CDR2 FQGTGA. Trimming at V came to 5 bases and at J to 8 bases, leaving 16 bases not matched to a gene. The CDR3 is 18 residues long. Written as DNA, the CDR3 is TGTGCCAGCAGCCTTTTGGGACAGGGCAACCCAGGGGATTCACCCCTCCACTTT. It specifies CASSLLGQGNPGDSPLHF. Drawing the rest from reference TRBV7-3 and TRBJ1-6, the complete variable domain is GAGVSQTPSNKVTEKGKYVELRCDPISGHTALYWYRQSLGQGPEFLIYFQGTGAADDSGLPNDRFFAVRPEGSVSTLKIQRTERGDSAVYLCASSLLGQGNPGDSPLHFGNGTRLTVT.

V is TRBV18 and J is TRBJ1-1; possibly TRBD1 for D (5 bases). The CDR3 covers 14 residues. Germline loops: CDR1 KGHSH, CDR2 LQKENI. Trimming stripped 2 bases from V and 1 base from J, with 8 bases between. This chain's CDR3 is CASSPGQGNTEAFF. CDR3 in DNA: TGTGCCAGCTCACCAGGTCAGGGGAACACTGAAGCTTTCTTT.

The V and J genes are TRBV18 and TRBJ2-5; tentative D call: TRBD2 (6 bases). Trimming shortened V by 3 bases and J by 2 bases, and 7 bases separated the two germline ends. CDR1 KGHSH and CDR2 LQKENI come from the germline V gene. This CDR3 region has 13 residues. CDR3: CASSPGGQETQYF. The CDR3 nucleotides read TGTGCCAGCTCACCCGGGGGTCAAGAGACCCAGTACTTC.

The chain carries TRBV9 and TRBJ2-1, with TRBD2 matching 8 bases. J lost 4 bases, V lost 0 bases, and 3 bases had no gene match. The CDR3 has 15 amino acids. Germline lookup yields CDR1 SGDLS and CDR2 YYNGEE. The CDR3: CASSVAGGQYNEQFF. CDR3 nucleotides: TGTGCCAGCAGCGTAGCGGGGGGGCAATACAATGAGCAGTTCTTC.

The CDR3 DNA is TGTGCCAGCAGCTTCCGGGAAAGAGGTGTTCGGGTCATTCAGTACTTC. This codes for CASSFRERGVRVIQYF. The chain has TRBV7-2 and TRBJ2-4, with a tentative D call TRBD2 (5 bases). Germline lookup yields CDR1 SGHTA and CDR2 FQGNSA. The V and J ends lost 3 bases and 9 bases respectively, with 21 bases between them. The CDR3 is 16 residues long.

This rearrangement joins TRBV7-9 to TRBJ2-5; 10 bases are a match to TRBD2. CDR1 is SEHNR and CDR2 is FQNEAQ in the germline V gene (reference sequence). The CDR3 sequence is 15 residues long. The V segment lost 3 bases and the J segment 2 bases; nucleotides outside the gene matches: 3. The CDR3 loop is CASSLTSGHQETQYF. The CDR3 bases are TGTGCCAGCAGCTTGACTAGCGGGCATCAAGAGACCCAGTACTTC.

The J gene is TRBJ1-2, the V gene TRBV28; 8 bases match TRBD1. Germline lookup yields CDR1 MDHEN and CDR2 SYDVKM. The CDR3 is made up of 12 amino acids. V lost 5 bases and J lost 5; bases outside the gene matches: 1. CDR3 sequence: CASSRTGYGYTF. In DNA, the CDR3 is TGTGCCAGCAGTCGGACAGGGTATGGCTACACCTTC.

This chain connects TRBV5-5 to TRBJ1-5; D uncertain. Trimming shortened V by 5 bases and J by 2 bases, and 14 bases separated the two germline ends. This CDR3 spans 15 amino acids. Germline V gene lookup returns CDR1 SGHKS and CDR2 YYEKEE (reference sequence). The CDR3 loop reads CASRYGGTGNQPQHF. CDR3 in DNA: TGTGCCAGCAGGTACGGAGGAACGGGCAATCAGCCCCAGCATTTT. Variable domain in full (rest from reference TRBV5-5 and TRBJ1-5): DAGVTQSPTHLIKTRGQQVTLRCSPISGHKSVSWYQQVLGQGPQFIFQYYEKEERGRGNFPDRFSARQFPNYSSELNVNALLLGDSALYLCASRYGGTGNQPQHFGDGTRLSIL.

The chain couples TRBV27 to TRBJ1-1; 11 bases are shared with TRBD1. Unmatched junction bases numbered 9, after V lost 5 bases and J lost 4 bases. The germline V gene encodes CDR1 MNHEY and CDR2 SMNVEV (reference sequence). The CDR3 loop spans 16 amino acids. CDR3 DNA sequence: TGTGCCAGCAGTCGGCGGACAGGGGGCGGGCGCACTGAAGCTTTCTTT. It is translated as CASSRRTGGGRTEAFF.

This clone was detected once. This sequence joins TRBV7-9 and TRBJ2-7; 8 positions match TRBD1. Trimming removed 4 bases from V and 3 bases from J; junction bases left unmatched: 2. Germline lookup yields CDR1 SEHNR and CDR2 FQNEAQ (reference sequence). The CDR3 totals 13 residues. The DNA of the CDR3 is TGTGCCAGCAGCTCGGACAGGGTCTACGAGCAGTACTTC. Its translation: CASSSDRVYEQYF.

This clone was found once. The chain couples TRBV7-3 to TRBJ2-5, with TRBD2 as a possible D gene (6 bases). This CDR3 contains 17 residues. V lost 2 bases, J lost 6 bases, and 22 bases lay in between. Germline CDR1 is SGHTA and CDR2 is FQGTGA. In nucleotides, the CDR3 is TGTGCCAGCAGCTTAGAGCCCCTCGGTGGGGGAGGAAAGACCCAGTACTTC. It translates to CASSLEPLGGGGKTQYF.

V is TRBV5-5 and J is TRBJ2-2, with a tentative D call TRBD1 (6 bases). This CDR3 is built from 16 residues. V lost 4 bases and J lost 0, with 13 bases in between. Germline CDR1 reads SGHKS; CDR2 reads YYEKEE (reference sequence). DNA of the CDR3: TGTGCCAGCAGCCTGTCCAGGGGCTCGAACACCGGGGAGCTGTTTTTT. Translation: CASSLSRGSNTGELFF.

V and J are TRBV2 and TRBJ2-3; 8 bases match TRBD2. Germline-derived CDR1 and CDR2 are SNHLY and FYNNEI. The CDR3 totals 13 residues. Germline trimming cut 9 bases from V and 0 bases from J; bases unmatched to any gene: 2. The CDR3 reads CARAGASTDTQYF. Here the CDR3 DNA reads TGTGCCAGAGCGGGGGCCAGCACAGATACGCAGTATTTT.

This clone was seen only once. The CDR3 loop is CATTQGATGANVLTF. The CDR3 bases are TGTGCCACCACTCAGGGGGCTACTGGGGCCAACGTCCTGACTTTC. The chain recombines TRBV7-6 with TRBJ2-6; 8 bases align to TRBD1. J was trimmed by 2 bases and V by 10 bases; bases with no gene match: 7. This CDR3 is 15 amino acids long. Germline CDR1 is SGHVS and CDR2 is FNYEAQ.

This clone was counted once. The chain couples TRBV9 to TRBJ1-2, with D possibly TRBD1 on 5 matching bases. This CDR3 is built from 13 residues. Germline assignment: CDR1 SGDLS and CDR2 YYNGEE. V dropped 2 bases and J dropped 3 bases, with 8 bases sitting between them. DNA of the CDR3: TGTGCCAGCAGCGTGGGGGGAGACTATGGCTACACCTTC. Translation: CASSVGGDYGYTF.